These 9 T cell receptor beta chains were sequenced from one sample in a study of T cell responses to AZD1222 COVID-19 vaccine. TCRdb's table, derived via immunoSEQ multiplex PCR, lists solely in-frame clones and lacks some. Of more than 110,000 clones listed, about 90% are singletons. The sample was peripheral blood, taken on day 0 of AZD1222 vaccination. Every receptor here comes from an adult in good health.

V is TRBV29-1 and J is TRBJ2-1; D unclear. V lost 1 base and J 3 bases, leaving 7 bases between the germline ends. The CDR3 sequence is 13 residues long. CDR1 and CDR2 from the germline V gene are SQVTM and ANQGSEA. CDR3 in amino acids: CSVEGLFYNEQFF. CDR3 nucleotides: TGCAGCGTTGAAGGATTGTTCTACAATGAGCAGTTCTTC.

The chain joins TRBV20-1 to TRBJ2-3, with D tentatively TRBD1 or TRBD2 (6 bases each). This CDR3 region has 15 residues. Germline lookup yields CDR1 DFQATT and CDR2 SNEGSKA (reference sequence). V gave up 3 bases and J gave up 1 base, with 14 bases separating them. The CDR3 DNA reads TGCAGTGCTAGTGGGGGCGGGGACCGCACAGATACGCAGTATTTT. This codes for CSASGGGDRTDTQYF.

The rearrangement joins TRBV5-6 to TRBJ1-2; D remains ambiguous. The CDR3 sequence is 14 residues long. Per the germline V gene, CDR1 is SGHDT and CDR2 is YYEEEE. Between the trimmed V and J ends, which lost 3 bases and 4 bases, there was a span of 13 bases. DNA of the CDR3: TGTGCCAGCAGCTCTAAGTTCGCTGCCTATGGCTACACCTTC. This gives the protein CASSSKFAAYGYTF.

This clone has only one observation. The chain recombines TRBV6-5 with TRBJ1-5, with 9 bases identical to TRBD1. The germline V gene encodes CDR1 MNHEY and CDR2 SVGAGI. The CDR3 is made up of 15 amino acids. The ends lost 6 bases at V and 2 bases at J; junction bases unmatched: 5. In nucleotides, the CDR3 is TGTGCCAGCAGATTGGGACAGGGCGGCAATCAGCCCCAGCATTTT. Amino acids: CASRLGQGGNQPQHF.

The chain joins TRBV5-4 to TRBJ1-2; D not certain. This CDR3 comprises 14 residues. Germline CDR1 reads SGHNT; CDR2 reads YYREEE (reference sequence). V was trimmed by 10 bases and J by 2 bases, leaving 18 bases between them. This CDR3 reads CAFRIGRFNYGYTF. The CDR3 nucleotides read TGTGCCTTCCGAATCGGACGGTTCAACTATGGCTACACCTTC.

This clone was recorded a few times. The chain employs TRBV1 and TRBJ2-3; the table's D call of TRBD2 was not tested on the DNA. TRBV1 is an annotated pseudogene. The CDR3 is made up of 18 amino acids. The CDR3 loop is CTSSQELLAERGADTQYF. CDR3 DNA sequence: TGCACCAGCAGCCAAGAGTTACTAGCGGAGCGGGGAGCAGATACGCAGTATTTT.

This sequence joins TRBV27 and TRBJ2-7; no clear D gene. Per the germline V gene, CDR1 is MNHEY and CDR2 is SMNVEV (reference sequence). The CDR3 covers 13 residues. Trimming pared 0 bases from V and 3 bases from J, leaving 6 bases between. CDR3 sequence (DNA): TGTGCCAGCAGTTTATCAGGGTACTACGAGCAGTACTTC. Translating it yields CASSLSGYYEQYF.

V and J are TRBV6-4 and TRBJ2-1; 9 bases align to TRBD1. The CDR3 is 15 residues long. V was pared by 4 bases and J by 10 bases, with 11 bases of the junction left unmatched. The germline V gene has CDR1 MRHNA and CDR2 SNTAGT. The CDR3 is CASSAGQGESQEQFF. CDR3 nucleotides: TGTGCCAGCAGTGCGGGACAGGGAGAATCCCAAGAGCAGTTCTTC.

Only one count was recorded for this clone. This rearrangement joins TRBV6-1 to TRBJ2-1; D is uncertain. From germline, CDR1 is MNHNS and CDR2 SASEGT. Deletions cut 3 bases from V and 5 bases from J, with 11 bases between. The CDR3 has 14 amino acids. CDR3 loop: CASSEEVVDNEQFF. CDR3 bases: TGTGCCAGCAGTGAGGAAGTGGTAGACAATGAGCAGTTCTTC.